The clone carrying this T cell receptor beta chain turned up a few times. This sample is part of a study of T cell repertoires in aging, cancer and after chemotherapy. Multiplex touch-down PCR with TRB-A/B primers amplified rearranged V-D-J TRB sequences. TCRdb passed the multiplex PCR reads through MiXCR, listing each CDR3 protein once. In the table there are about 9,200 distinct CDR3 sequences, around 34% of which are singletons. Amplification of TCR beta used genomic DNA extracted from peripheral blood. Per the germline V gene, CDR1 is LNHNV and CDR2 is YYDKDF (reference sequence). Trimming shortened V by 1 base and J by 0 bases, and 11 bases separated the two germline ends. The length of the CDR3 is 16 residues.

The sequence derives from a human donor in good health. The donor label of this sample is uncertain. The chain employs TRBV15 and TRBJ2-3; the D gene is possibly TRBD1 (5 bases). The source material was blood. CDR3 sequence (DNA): TGTGCCACCAGCAGAGCTCTTGCAGGGAGCACAGATACGCAGTATTTT. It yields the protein CATSRALAGSTDTQYF.